This entry lists 26 T cell receptor beta chains sequenced from one sample in a study of cytomegalovirus exposure and HLA in healthy donors. Primers included in the PCR were 60 Vbeta and 13 Jbeta primers. Clones were sequenced by immunoSEQ multiplex PCR, and TCRdb holds only the in-frame ones, with some missing. Here the sample spans around 200,000 clones, about four fifths being singletons. Sequenced material: PBMCs. Receptor source: a man aged 45-60 years in good health and CMV-seronegative.

The chain carries TRBV18 and TRBJ2-3; 14 positions agree with TRBD2. The V and J ends lost 6 bases and 4 bases, in that order; junction bases with no gene match: 6. Germline assignment: CDR1 KGHSH and CDR2 LQKENI. This CDR3 region has 16 residues. Here the CDR3 reads CASSRGTSGRADTQYF. CDR3 in DNA: TGTGCCAGCTCCCGAGGGACTAGCGGGAGAGCAGATACGCAGTATTTT.

This clone was detected only a few times. The chain is built from TRBV5-1 and TRBJ1-2; D gene uncertain. This CDR3 spans 14 amino acids. V dropped 0 bases and J dropped 7 bases, with 13 bases sitting between them. CDR1 is SGHRS, CDR2 YFSETQ, per germline. DNA for the CDR3: TGCGCCAGCAGCTTGGAGTTCAACGAGGGTGGCTACACCTTC. Translation gives CASSLEFNEGGYTF.

The chain combines TRBV4-3 with TRBJ2-7, with a possible D match to TRBD1 (6 bases). This CDR3 contains 15 residues. CDR1 is LGHNA, CDR2 YSLEER, per germline. Trimming removed 4 bases from V and 4 bases from J, with 17 bases in between. CDR3: CASSLSRTEIYEQYF. CDR3 DNA sequence: TGCGCCAGCAGCCTGAGCCGGACAGAGATTTACGAGCAGTACTTC.

DNA for the CDR3: TGTGCCTGGAGTGGGGGACAGGGTGAGACCCAGCGCACCCATGGAACCGGGGAGCTGTTTTTT. Its translation is CAWSGGQGETQRTHGTGELFF. The genes are TRBV30 and TRBJ2-2; 9 bases match TRBD1. The CDR3 has 21 amino acids. V was clipped by 1 base and J by 5 bases; unmatched bases: 23. Germline CDR1 reads GTSNPN; CDR2 reads SVGIG (reference sequence).

This chain uses TRBV4-1 with TRBJ2-3; 8 bases are shared with TRBD1. The CDR3 covers 18 residues. The ends lost 1 base at V and 1 base at J; junction bases unmatched: 10. Per germline, CDR1 MGHRA and CDR2 YSYEKL. CDR3 residues: CASSQVGLQGDGTDTQYF. CDR3 sequence (DNA): TGCGCCAGCAGCCAAGTTGGCCTACAGGGGGACGGCACAGATACGCAGTATTTT.

This clone was counted only a few times. V and J are TRBV5-1 and TRBJ1-5; TRBD1 aligns across 9 bases. Looked up from germline, CDR1 is SGHRS and CDR2 is YFSETQ. CDR3 length: 14 amino acids. Trimming at V came to 3 bases and at J to 7 bases, leaving 5 bases not matched to a gene. DNA of the CDR3: TGCGCCAGCAGCTCGGGACAGGGAGGACAGCCCCAGCATTTT. Encoded protein: CASSSGQGGQPQHF.

This clone was counted a few times. At one of its ends the junction is not consistent with the germline gene, which may arise from a read error. J is TRBJ2-7 and V is TRBV2, with 7 positions matching TRBD2. Germline-derived CDR1 and CDR2 are SNHLY and FYNNEI. This CDR3 spans 11 amino acids. The CDR3 loop is CASSHGGSWNF. Here the CDR3 DNA reads TGTGCCAGCAGTCACGGGGGGTCTTGGAACTTC.

The table lists this clone with a count of one. The genes are TRBV4-1 and TRBJ2-7; TRBD1 matches at 10 bases. J gave up 2 bases and V 2 bases, and 6 bases lay outside the gene matches. The CDR3 has 16 residues. Germline CDR1 is MGHRA and CDR2 is YSYEKL. The CDR3 is CASSQPMTGGPYEQYF. The CDR3 region has the DNA TGCGCCAGCAGCCAACCTATGACAGGGGGCCCCTACGAGCAGTACTTC.

In this sample, this clone turned up a few times. V gene TRBV6-1 combines with J gene TRBJ1-1, with unresolved D. The CDR3 extends over 13 amino acids. V lost 1 base to trimming and J lost 1 base, with 4 bases between them. Per germline, CDR1 MNHNS and CDR2 SASEGT. The DNA of the CDR3 is TGTGCCAGCAGTGAAGGGCAGAACACTGAAGCTTTCTTT. Protein sequence: CASSEGQNTEAFF.

The V call is TRBV28, the J call TRBJ1-3; 7 bases line up with TRBD1. Per the germline V gene, CDR1 is MDHEN and CDR2 is SYDVKM. This CDR3 comprises 16 residues. V trimming: 6 bases; J trimming: 4 bases; junction bases outside the gene matches: 12. CDR3 in amino acids: CASSAGTAASGNTIYF. CDR3 DNA sequence: TGTGCCAGCAGCGCAGGGACAGCGGCATCCGGAAACACCATATATTTT.

V gene TRBV6-6 combines with J gene TRBJ2-3; no firm D call. The germline gives CDR1 MNHNY, CDR2 SVGAGI (reference sequence). V lost 4 bases and J lost 2, with 4 bases in between. The CDR3 runs to 12 residues. Written as DNA, the CDR3 is TGTGCCAGCAGTTCCAACACAGATACGCAGTATTTT. Its translation: CASSSNTDTQYF.

The genes are TRBV15 and TRBJ2-7; 10 positions match TRBD2. V dropped 0 bases and J dropped 1; count of bases not matched to a gene: 6. Germline loops: CDR1 LNHNV, CDR2 YYDKDF (reference sequence). This CDR3 has 17 amino acids. The CDR3 loop reads CATSRDLKAGGSYEQYF. Here the CDR3 DNA reads TGTGCCACCAGCAGAGATCTTAAAGCGGGAGGGTCCTACGAGCAGTACTTC.

A single count supports this clone. The gene calls are TRBV5-1 and TRBJ2-5; D gene ambiguous. The CDR3 totals 15 residues. V dropped 3 bases and J dropped 2 bases, with 14 bases sitting between them. In germline, CDR1 is SGHRS, CDR2 YFSETQ. The CDR3: CASSYSFPTQETQYF. The CDR3 nucleotides read TGCGCCAGCAGCTACTCATTCCCTACGCAAGAGACCCAGTACTTC.

The genes are TRBV5-4 and TRBJ2-3; 11 bases fit TRBD2. The length of the CDR3 is 16 residues. The trim removed 6 bases at V and 2 bases at J, leaving 8 bases unmatched. Germline V gene lookup returns CDR1 SGHNT and CDR2 YYREEE (reference sequence). CDR3 in amino acids: CASTRLAGGDTDTQYF. Written as DNA, the CDR3 is TGTGCCAGCACACGGCTAGCGGGAGGCGACACAGATACGCAGTATTTT.

The chain combines TRBV7-9 with TRBJ1-2, with D hard to call. This CDR3 contains 14 residues. Germline CDR1 reads SEHNR; CDR2 reads FQNEAQ (reference sequence). The germline V and J ends were trimmed by 2 bases and 7 bases, with 14 bases remaining between them. CDR3 bases: TGTGCCAGCAGCTTACAATCGGGGTCGCTTGGCTACACCTTC. Translation gives CASSLQSGSLGYTF.

This chain links TRBV9 with TRBJ1-6, with TRBD1 identical over 7 bases. The CDR3 length is 14 residues. In germline, CDR1 is SGDLS, CDR2 YYNGEE. V lost 2 bases, J lost 5 bases, and 1 base stayed unmatched. The CDR3 bases are TGTGCCAGCAGCGTCGGGACAGATAATTCACCCCTCCACTTT. Protein sequence: CASSVGTDNSPLHF.

The chain carries TRBV6-5 and TRBJ2-3; D may be TRBD2 (5 bases). Germline V gives CDR1 MNHEY, CDR2 SVGAGI. The CDR3 totals 15 residues. Trimming stripped 6 bases from V and 0 bases from J, with 13 bases between. The CDR3 sequence: CASSRGRFSTDTQYF. CDR3 coding DNA: TGTGCCAGCAGCCGAGGGCGGTTTAGCACAGATACGCAGTATTTT.

Here the CDR3 reads CARRRTRSQDEQYF. The CDR3 DNA reads as TGTGCCAGGCGGCGGACTAGGAGCCAGGACGAGCAGTACTTC. This rearrangement joins TRBV28 to TRBJ2-7; TRBD2 agrees at 7 bases. The CDR3 length is 14 residues. V gave up 9 bases and J gave up 5 bases; unmatched junction bases: 13. Germline-derived CDR1 and CDR2 are MDHEN and SYDVKM.

This chain joins TRBV6-1 and TRBJ1-5; 10 bases map to TRBD1. Trimming at V came to 6 bases and at J to 6 bases, leaving 8 bases not matched to a gene. The CDR3 runs 15 residues. The germline gives CDR1 MNHNS, CDR2 SASEGT. This chain's CDR3 is CASRSLTGGGQPQHF. The CDR3 DNA follows: TGTGCCAGCAGGAGCCTGACAGGGGGCGGTCAGCCCCAGCATTTT.

The count of this clone is one. The rearrangement links TRBV14 to TRBJ1-1, with 11 bases that match TRBD1. The CDR3 is made up of 17 amino acids. Germline V gene lookup returns CDR1 SGHDN and CDR2 FVKESK. Trimming took 3 bases from V and 5 from J; bases not matched to a gene: 11. DNA for the CDR3: TGTGCCAGCAGCCACGCAAAGCCGGGACAGGGGGTAACTGAAGCTTTCTTT. The encoded protein is CASSHAKPGQGVTEAFF.

V gene TRBV4-1 combines with J gene TRBJ2-7; TRBD1 is a possible D gene (6 bases). Germline assignment: CDR1 MGHRA and CDR2 YSYEKL. Trimming removed 6 bases at V and 3 bases at J, with 15 bases between. This CDR3 comprises 14 residues. CDR3 sequence reads: CASSLGTTDYEQYF. CDR3 sequence (DNA): TGCGCCAGCAGTCTTGGGACAACCGACTACGAGCAGTACTTC.

V is TRBV7-2 and J is TRBJ1-5, with D tentatively TRBD1 (6 bases). V gave up 1 base and J gave up 1 base, with 11 bases separating them. Germline CDR1 reads SGHTA; CDR2 reads FQGNSA. The CDR3 consists of 16 residues. CDR3 DNA: TGTGCCAGCAGCTTAGTAGGGGGGGCGAGCAATCAGCCCCAGCATTTT. Translated: CASSLVGGASNQPQHF.

The CDR3 coding sequence is TGTGCCAGCAGGAACGCAGGGGGCCAGAACTATGGCTACACCTTC. This sequence encodes CASRNAGGQNYGYTF. The V gene is TRBV2, the J gene TRBJ1-2, with TRBD1 identical over 8 bases. V lost 6 bases to trimming and J lost 2 bases; unmatched junction nucleotides: 8. The CDR3 is 15 residues long. Per germline, CDR1 SNHLY and CDR2 FYNNEI.

The chain carries TRBV19 and TRBJ2-2; the match to TRBD2 covers 10 bases. The V and J ends lost 3 bases and 5 bases, in that order; junction bases with no gene match: 12. Germline V gene sequence: CDR1 LNHDA, CDR2 SQIVND (reference sequence). The CDR3 runs 18 residues. The CDR3 protein is CASSIGLAGVKVTGELFF. CDR3 in DNA: TGTGCCAGTAGTATTGGGCTAGCGGGAGTAAAGGTTACCGGGGAGCTGTTTTTT.

The J gene is TRBJ2-3, the V gene TRBV6-5; D remains unclear. Germline V lookup: CDR1 MNHEY, CDR2 SVGAGI. Trimming removed 6 bases from V and 2 bases from J, with 15 bases in between. This CDR3 spans 15 amino acids. The CDR3 sequence: CASSRTDSPTDTQYF. CDR3 bases: TGTGCCAGCAGCCGCACGGATAGCCCCACAGATACGCAGTATTTT.

The rearrangement uses TRBV4-3 and TRBJ2-3; TRBD2 matches at 15 bases. V lost 0 bases and J lost 6; bases outside the gene matches: 4. The CDR3 is 17 amino acids. From germline, CDR1 is LGHNA and CDR2 YSLEER. CDR3 coding DNA: TGCGCCAGCAGCCAAGAGGGGACTAGCGGGGGGACGGATACGCAGTATTTT. Translating it yields CASSQEGTSGGTDTQYF.